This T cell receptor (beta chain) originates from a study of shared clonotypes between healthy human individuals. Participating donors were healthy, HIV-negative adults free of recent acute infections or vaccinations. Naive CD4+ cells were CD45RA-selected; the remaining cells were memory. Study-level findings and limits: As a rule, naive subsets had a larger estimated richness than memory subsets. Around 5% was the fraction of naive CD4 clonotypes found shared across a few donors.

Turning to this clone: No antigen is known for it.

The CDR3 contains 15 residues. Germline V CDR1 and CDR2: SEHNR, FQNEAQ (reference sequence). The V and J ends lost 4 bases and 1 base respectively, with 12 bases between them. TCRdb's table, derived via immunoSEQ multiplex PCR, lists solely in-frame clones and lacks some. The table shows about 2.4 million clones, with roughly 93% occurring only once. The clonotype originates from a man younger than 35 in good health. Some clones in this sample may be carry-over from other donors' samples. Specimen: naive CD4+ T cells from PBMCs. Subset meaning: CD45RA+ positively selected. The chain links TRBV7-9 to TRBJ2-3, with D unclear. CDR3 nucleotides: TGTGCCAGCAGCTGGTCAGGACGCGGCACAGATACGCAGTATTTT. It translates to CASSWSGRGTDTQYF.